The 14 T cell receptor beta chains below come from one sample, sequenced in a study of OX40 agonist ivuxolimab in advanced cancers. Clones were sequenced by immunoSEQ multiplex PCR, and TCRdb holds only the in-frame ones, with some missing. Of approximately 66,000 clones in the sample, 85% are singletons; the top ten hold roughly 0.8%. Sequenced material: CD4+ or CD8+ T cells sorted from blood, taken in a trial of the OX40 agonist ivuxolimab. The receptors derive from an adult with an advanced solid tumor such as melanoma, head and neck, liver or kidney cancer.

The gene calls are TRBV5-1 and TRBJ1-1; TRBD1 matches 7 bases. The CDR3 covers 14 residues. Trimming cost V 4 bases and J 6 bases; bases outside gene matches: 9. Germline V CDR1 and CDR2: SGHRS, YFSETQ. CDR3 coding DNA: TGCGCCAGCAGCGTGGGGGGACAGAGCCCTGAAGCTTTCTTT. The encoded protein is CASSVGGQSPEAFF.

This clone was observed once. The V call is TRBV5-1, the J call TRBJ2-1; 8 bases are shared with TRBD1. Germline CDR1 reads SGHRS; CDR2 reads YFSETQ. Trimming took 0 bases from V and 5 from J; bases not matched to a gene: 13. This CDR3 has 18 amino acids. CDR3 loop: CASSLAQGASPTDNEQFF. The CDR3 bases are TGCGCCAGCAGCTTGGCCCAGGGGGCGTCCCCCACCGACAATGAGCAGTTCTTC.

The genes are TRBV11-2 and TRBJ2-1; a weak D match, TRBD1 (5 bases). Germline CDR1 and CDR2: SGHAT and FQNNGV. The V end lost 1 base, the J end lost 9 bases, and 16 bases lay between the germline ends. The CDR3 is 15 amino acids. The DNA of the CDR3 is TGTGCCAGCAGCTTAGGGGGCTCGTTTTCTGGTGAGCAGTTCTTC. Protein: CASSLGGSFSGEQFF.

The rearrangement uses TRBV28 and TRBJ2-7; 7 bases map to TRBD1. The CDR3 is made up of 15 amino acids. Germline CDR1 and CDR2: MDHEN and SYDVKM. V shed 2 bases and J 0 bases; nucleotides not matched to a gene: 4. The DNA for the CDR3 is TGTGCCAGCAGTTTAAACTCAGGGGGCTCCTACGAGCAGTACTTC. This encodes CASSLNSGGSYEQYF.

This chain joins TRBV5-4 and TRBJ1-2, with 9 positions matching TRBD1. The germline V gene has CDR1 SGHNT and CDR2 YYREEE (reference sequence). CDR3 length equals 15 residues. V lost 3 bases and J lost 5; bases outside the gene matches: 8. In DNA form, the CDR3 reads TGTGCCAGCAGCTCTCCCCCGGGACAGGGTTATGGCTACACCTTC. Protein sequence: CASSSPPGQGYGYTF.

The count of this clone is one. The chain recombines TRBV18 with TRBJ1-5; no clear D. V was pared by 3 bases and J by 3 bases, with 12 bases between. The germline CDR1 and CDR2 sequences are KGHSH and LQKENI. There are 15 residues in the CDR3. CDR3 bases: TGTGCCAGCTCACCCTCAGGTGAGGACAATCAGCCCCAGCATTTT. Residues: CASSPSGEDNQPQHF.

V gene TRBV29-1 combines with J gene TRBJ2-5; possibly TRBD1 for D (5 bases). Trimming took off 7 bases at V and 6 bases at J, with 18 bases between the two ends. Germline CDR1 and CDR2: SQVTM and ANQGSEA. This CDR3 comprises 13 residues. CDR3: CSATAPGIKTQYF. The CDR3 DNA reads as TGCAGCGCCACCGCGCCAGGGATAAAGACCCAGTACTTC.

CDR3 sequence reads: CARVEGGGEKLFF. The CDR3 DNA reads TGTGCCAGGGTCGAGGGCGGGGGTGAAAAACTGTTTTTT. V and J are TRBV28 and TRBJ1-4; the D gene is possibly TRBD1 (5 bases). Germline-derived CDR1 and CDR2 are MDHEN and SYDVKM. This CDR3 comprises 13 residues. With 9 bases removed from V and 7 bases from J, the gap between germline ends came to 15 bases. Looking up the rest from reference TRBV28 and TRBJ1-4 gives the full variable domain: DVKVTQSSRYLVKRTGEKVFLECVQDMDHENMFWYRQDPGLGLRLIYFSYDVKMKEKGDIPEGYSVSREKKERFSLILESASTNQTSMYLCARVEGGGEKLFFGSGTQLSVL.

In nucleotides, the CDR3 is TGTGCCAGCAGTTCGACCTCCTACGAGCAGTACTTC. Its translation: CASSSTSYEQYF. This chain connects TRBV28 to TRBJ2-7; D call uncertain. V gave up 4 bases and J gave up 0 bases, with 4 bases separating them. CDR1 MDHEN and CDR2 SYDVKM come from the germline V gene. This CDR3 spans 12 amino acids.

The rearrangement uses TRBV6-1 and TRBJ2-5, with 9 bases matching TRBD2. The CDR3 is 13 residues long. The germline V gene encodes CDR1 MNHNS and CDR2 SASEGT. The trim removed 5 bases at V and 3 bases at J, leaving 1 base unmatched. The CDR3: CASSPSGEETQYF. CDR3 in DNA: TGTGCCAGCAGTCCTAGCGGGGAAGAGACCCAGTACTTC.

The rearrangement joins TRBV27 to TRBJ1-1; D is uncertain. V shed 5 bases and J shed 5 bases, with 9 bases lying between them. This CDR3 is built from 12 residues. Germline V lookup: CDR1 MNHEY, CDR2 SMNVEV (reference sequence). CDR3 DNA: TGTGCCAGCAGTGCTAGGATGACTGAAGCTTTCTTT. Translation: CASSARMTEAFF.

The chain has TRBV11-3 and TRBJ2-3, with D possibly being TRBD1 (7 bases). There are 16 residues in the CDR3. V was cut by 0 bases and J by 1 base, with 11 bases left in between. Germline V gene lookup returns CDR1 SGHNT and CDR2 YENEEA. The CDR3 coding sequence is TGTGCCAGCAGCTTAGACAGGGGGGTAGGCACAGATACGCAGTATTTT. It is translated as CASSLDRGVGTDTQYF.

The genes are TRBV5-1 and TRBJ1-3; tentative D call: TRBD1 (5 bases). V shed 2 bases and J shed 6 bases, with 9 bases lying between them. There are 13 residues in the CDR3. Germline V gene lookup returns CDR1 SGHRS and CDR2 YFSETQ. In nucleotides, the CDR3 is TGCGCCAGCAGCTTCGGGGGGGAAAACACCATATATTTT. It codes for CASSFGGENTIYF.

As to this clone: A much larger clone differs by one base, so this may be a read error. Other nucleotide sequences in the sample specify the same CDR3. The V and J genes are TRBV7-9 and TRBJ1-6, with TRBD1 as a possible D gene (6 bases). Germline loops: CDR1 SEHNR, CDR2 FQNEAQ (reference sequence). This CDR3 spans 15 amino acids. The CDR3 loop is CASSFLGAGHSPLHF. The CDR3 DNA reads TGTGCTAGCAGCTTCCTGGGGGCAGGGCATTCACCCCTCCACTTT.